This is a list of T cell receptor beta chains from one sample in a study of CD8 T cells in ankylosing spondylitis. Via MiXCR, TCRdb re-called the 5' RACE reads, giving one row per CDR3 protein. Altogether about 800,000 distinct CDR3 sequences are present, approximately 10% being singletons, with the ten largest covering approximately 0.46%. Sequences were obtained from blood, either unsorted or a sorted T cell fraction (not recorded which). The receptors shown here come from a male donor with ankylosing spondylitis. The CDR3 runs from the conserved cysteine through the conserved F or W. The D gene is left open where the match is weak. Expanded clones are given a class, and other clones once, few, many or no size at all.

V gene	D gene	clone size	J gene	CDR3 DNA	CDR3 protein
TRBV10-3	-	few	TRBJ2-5	TGTGCCATCAGTGAGTCGGGCCCCCAAGAGACCCAGTACTTC	CAISESGPQETQYF
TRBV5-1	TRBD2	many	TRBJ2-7	TGCGCCAGCAGACCCTTAGCGGGAGGACACTACGAGCAGTACTTC	CASRPLAGGHYEQYF
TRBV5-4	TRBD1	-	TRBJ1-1	TGTGCCAGCAGCTTGCCCGGGACAGGGCGGACTGAAGCTTTCTTT	CASSLPGTGRTEAFF
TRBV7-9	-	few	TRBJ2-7	TGTGCCAGCAGCGCCCATAGCGAGTCCTACGAGCAGTACTTC	CASSAHSESYEQYF
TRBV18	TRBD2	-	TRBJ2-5	TGTGCCAGCTCACTAGTTATAGGACTAGCGGAAGAGACCCAGTACTTC	CASSLVIGLAEETQYF
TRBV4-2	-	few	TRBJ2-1	TGTGCCAGCAGCCAAGAATGGGCGGGTAATGAGCAGTTCTTC	CASSQEWAGNEQFF
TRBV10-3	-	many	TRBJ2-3	TGTGCCGTCCGGGCCCTACTTTCAGATACGCAGTATTTT	CAVRALLSDTQYF
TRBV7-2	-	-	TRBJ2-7	TGTGCCAGCAGCTCAGGGACGGACGCTACGCAGCAGTACTTC	CASSSGTDATQQYF
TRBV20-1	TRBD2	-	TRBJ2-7	TGCAGTGCTAGAGCGGGAGCGGGAGGGCCAAGGGAGCAGTACTTC	CSARAGAGGPREQYF
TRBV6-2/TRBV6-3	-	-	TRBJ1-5	TGTGCCAGCAGCCCGGACGGCATCAGTCAGCCCCAGCATTTT	CASSPDGISQPQHF
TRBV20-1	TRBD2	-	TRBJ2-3	TGCAGTGCTAGTCATCCGGGAGGGACAGATACGCAGTATTTT	CSASHPGGTDTQYF
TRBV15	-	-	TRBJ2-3	TGTGCCACCAGCAGAGATAAAGCTAGCGGCACAGATACGCAGTATTTT	CATSRDKASGTDTQYF
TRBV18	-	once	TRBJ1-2	TGTGCCAGCTCGCCGTTACAGGCTAACTATGGCTACACCTTC	CASSPLQANYGYTF
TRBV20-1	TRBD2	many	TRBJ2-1	TGCAGTGCTAGAGTTGGTGTTAGCGGGACCTACAATGAGCAGTTCTTC	CSARVGVSGTYNEQFF
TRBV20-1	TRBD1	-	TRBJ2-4	TGCAGTGCAAGGAAGGACAGGGGAAACATTCAGTACTTC	CSARKDRGNIQYF
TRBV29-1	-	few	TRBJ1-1	TGCAGCGTTCAGGGCCCCCCTGAAGCTTTCTTT	CSVQGPPEAFF
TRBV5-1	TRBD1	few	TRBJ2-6	TGCGCCAGCAGCTACCAGGACAGGAACGTCCTGACTTTC	CASSYQDRNVLTF
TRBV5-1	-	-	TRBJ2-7	TGCGCCAGCAGCTTGGCTCGTTTCGACGAGCAGTACTTC	CASSLARFDEQYF
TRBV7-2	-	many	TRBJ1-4	TGTGCCAGCAGCTTAAGGGCCGGGGGCAATGAAAAACTGTTTTTT	CASSLRAGGNEKLFF
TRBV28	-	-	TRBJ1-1	TGTGCCAGCAGTCGCGTAAACGGGGGATCTGAAGCTTTCTTT	CASSRVNGGSEAFF
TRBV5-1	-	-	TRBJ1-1	TGCGCCAGCAGCTTGGTGGTGGGCTCTGAAAACCTCCTGAACACTGAAGCTTTCTTT	CASSLVVGSENLLNTEAFF
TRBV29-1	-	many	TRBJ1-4	TGCAGCGCCCACACGTACGGGGGCGAAAAACTGTTTTTT	CSAHTYGGEKLFF
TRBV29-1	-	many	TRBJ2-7	TGCAGCGTTGATGGGTCCGGGGAATCCCTCTACGAGCAGTACTTC	CSVDGSGESLYEQYF
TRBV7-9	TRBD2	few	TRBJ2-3	TGTGCCAGCAGCAGACCGTCCGGGAGGGATGGGACAGATACGCAGTATTTT	CASSRPSGRDGTDTQYF
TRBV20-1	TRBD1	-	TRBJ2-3	TGCAGTGCTAAACAGGGGGCGCGTACAGATACGCAGTATTTT	CSAKQGARTDTQYF
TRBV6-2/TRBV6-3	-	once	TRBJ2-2	TGTGCCAGCAGTCGACTTATGCCCGGGGAGCTGTTTTTT	CASSRLMPGELFF
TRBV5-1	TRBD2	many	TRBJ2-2	TGCGCCAGCAGCTTGGAACTAGCGGAATTCACCGGGGAGCTGTTTTTT	CASSLELAEFTGELFF
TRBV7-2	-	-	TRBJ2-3	TGTGCCAGCAGCTCCCAGCGTTCAAGCACAGATACGCAGTATTTT	CASSSQRSSTDTQYF
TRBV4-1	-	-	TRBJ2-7	TGCGCCAGCAGCCACCGCGACAGGTCCTACGAGCAGTACTTC	CASSHRDRSYEQYF
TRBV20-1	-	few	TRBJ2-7	TGCAGTGCTAGCTCGATTCCGGGCGAGCAGTACTTC	CSASSIPGEQYF